Here is one TCR beta chain with its context. Antigen specificity is unknown. These data originate in a study of T cell responses to AZD1222 COVID-19 vaccine. Investigators merged groups given second doses at roughly 4 or roughly 12 weeks. Assay: immunoSEQ multiplex PCR; the TCRdb copy retains only in-frame clones and omits some. The sample yields under 150,000 clones, 92% seen once. Study-wide findings and caveats: It should be noted that donors were predominantly white British and more often female, and clonal diversity was possibly underestimated. Mapped onto spike, vaccine-associated CD4 TCRs spanned it and were dominant at 160-218 and 743-854.

Germline V gene sequence: CDR1 SEHNR, CDR2 FQNEAQ (reference sequence). There are 14 residues in the CDR3. Trimming stripped 2 bases from V and 4 bases from J, with 11 bases between. The sample consisted of peripheral blood, taken 28 days after the second AZD1222 dose. The source of this sequence is an adult who received the AZD1222 COVID-19 vaccine. This sequence joins TRBV7-9 and TRBJ1-1; D is perhaps TRBD1 (5 bases). CDR3 nucleotides: TGTGCCAGCAGCTTAATCAGGGATATCACTGAAGCTTTCTTT. Translated, it gives CASSLIRDITEAFF.